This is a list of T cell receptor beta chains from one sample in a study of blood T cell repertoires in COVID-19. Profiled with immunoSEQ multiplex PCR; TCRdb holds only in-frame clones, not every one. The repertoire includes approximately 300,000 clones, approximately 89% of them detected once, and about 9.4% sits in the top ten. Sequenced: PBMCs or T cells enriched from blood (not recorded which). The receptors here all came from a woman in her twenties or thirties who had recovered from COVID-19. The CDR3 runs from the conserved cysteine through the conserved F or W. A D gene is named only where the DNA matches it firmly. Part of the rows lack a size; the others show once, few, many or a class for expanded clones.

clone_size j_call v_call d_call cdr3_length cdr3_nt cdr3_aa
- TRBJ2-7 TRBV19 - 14 TGTGCCAGTAGTATAGCCAACAGGTACTACGAGCAGTACTTC CASSIANRYYEQYF
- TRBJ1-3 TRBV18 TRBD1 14 TGTGCCAGCTCATCAGGGACAGGCGGAAACACCATATATTTT CASSSGTGGNTIYF
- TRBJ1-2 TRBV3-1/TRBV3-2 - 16 TGTGCCAGCAGCCCTGCACCTGGGACTGATCGCTATGGCTACACCTTC CASSPAPGTDRYGYTF
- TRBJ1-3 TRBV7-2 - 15 TGTGCCAGCAGCTTATTGGCTTTCTCTGGAAACACCATATATTTT CASSLLAFSGNTIYF
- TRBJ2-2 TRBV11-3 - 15 TGTGCCAGCAGCTTAGACAGGGTCAACACCGGGGAGCTGTTTTTT CASSLDRVNTGELFF
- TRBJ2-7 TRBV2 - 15 TGTGCCAGCAAGGGGGGGAAAGCGGGAACCTACGAGCAGTACTTC CASKGGKAGTYEQYF
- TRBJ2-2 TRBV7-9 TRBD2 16 TGTGCCAGCAGGAAACTAGCGGAACTCAACACCGGGGAGCTGTTTTTT CASRKLAELNTGELFF
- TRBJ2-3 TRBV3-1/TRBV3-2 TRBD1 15 TGTGCCAGCAGCCCCCGGGGCAGGGGGACAGATACGCAGTATTTT CASSPRGRGTDTQYF
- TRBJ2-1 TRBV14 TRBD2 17 TGTGCCAGCAGCCAAGATAGAGCGGGAATCTCCTACAATGAGCAGTTCTTC CASSQDRAGISYNEQFF
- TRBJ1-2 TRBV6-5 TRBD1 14 TGTGCCAGCAGTCCCATGACAGGGGCTCATGGCTACACCTTC CASSPMTGAHGYTF
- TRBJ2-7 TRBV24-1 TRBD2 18 TGTGCCACCAATCGGGGCGAAGAGCGGGCCCCGAAGCGGGAGGGCCGATACTTC CATNRGEERAPKREGRYF
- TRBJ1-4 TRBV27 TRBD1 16 TGTGCCAGCGCCCCGGGACAGGGTGTTTTCGGTGAAAAACTGTTTTTT CASAPGQGVFGEKLFF
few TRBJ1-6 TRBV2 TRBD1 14 TGTGCCAGCAGCGAGGACAGGGGAGGCTCACCCCTCCACTTT CASSEDRGGSPLHF
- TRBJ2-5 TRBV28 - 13 TGTGCCAGCAGTCTACTAGTGCGAGAGACCCAGTACTTC CASSLLVRETQYF
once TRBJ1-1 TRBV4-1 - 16 TGCGCCAGCAGCCAAGAATCTTGGGGCCCCCTAATTCGCGCTTTCTTT CASSQESWGPLIRAFF
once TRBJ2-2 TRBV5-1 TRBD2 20 TGCGCCAGCAGCCTTTCGCTAGCGGGAGGGCCTATTGGGAACACCGGGGAGCTGTTTTTT CASSLSLAGGPIGNTGELFF
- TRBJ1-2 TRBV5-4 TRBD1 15 TGTGCCAGCAGGAAACCGGGACAGGGGTCGATTGGCTACACCTTC CASRKPGQGSIGYTF
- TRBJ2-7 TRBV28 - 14 TGTGCCAGCAGTTTGGGGACACTCTCCTACGAGCAGTACTTC CASSLGTLSYEQYF
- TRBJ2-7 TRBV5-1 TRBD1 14 TGCGCCAGCAGCCCGCAGGGGGCGGCCTACGAGCAGTACTTC CASSPQGAAYEQYF
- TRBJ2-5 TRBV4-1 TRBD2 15 TGCGCCAGCAGCCAAGGGGGACTAGCGGGAGAGACCCAGTACTTC CASSQGGLAGETQYF
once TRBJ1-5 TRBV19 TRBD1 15 TGTGCCAGTAGAACGGGACAGGGCTTGAATCAGCCCCAGCATTTT CASRTGQGLNQPQHF
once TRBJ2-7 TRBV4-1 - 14 TGCGCCAGCAGCCAGGTAGTGCCCGGGTACGAGCAGTACTTC CASSQVVPGYEQYF
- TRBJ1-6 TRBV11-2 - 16 TGTGCCAGCAGCCACTCTACCGGCTCCTATAATTCACCCCTCCACTTT CASSHSTGSYNSPLHF
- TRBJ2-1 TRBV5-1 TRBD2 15 TGCGCCAGCAGCTTTGGGACTAGCGGGACCAATGAGCAGTTCTTC CASSFGTSGTNEQFF
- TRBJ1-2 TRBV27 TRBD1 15 TGTGCCAGCAGTCCCCGGGGACAGGACGGCTATGGCTACACCTTC CASSPRGQDGYGYTF
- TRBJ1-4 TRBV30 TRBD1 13 TGTGCCTGGACCGGGACAGTTAATGAAAAACTGTTTTTT CAWTGTVNEKLFF
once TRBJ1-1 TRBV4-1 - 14 TGCGCCAGCAGCCAAGGTCCCAGGAACACTGAAGCTTTCTTT CASSQGPRNTEAFF
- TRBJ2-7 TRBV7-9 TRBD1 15 TGTGCCAGCAGCTTAGGTGGACAGGGGCGCGGCGAGCAGTACTTC CASSLGGQGRGEQYF
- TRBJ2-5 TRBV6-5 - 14 TGTGCCAGCAGATTAAATAGAGAACGTGGGACCCAGTACTTC CASRLNRERGTQYF
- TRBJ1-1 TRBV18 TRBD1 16 TGTGCCAGCTCACCACCGCGGACAGGGATGAACACTGAAGCTTTCTTT CASSPPRTGMNTEAFF
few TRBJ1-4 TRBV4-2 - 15 TGTGCCAGCAGCCAAGTAGGTCAGGGATATGAAAAACTGTTTTTT CASSQVGQGYEKLFF
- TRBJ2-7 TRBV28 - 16 TGTGCCAGCAGTTCCCCGGGACTGCAAGTTGCCTACGAGCAGTACTTC CASSSPGLQVAYEQYF
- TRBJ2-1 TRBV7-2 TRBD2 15 TGTGCCAGCAGGGCGACTAGCGGGTTCTACAATGAGCAGTTCTTC CASRATSGFYNEQFF
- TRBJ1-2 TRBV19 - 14 TGTGCCAGTAGTATCGCGGGGGGTAACTATGGCTACACCTTC CASSIAGGNYGYTF
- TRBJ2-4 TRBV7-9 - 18 TGTGCCAGCAGCCCCCGGGCCCTACGCGGAGGAGCCAAAAACATTCAGTACTTC CASSPRALRGGAKNIQYF
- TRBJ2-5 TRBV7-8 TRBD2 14 TGTGCCAGCAGCTGGCCCGGGGGGGAAGAGACCCAGTACTTC CASSWPGGEETQYF